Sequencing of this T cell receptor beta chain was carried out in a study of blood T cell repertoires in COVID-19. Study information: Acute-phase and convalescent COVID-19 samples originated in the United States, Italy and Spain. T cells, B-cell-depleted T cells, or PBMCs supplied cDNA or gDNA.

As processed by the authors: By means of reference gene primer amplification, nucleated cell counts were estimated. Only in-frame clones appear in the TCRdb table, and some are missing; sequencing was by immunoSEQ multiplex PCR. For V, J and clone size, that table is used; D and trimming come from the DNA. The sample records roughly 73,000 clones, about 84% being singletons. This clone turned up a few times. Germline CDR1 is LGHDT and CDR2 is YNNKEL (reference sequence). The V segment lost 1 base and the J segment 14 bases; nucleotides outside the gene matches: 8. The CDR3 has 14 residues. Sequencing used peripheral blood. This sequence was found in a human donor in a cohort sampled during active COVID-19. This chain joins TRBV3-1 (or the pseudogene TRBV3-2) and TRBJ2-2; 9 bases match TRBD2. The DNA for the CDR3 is TGTGCCAGCAGCCAAGGGTATAGCGGGAGAGACCTGTTTTTT. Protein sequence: CASSQGYSGRDLFF.